The entry that follows covers one T cell receptor (beta chain) sequence. Its antigen remains unidentified. The data are from a study of shared clonotypes between healthy human individuals. Study findings and constraints: Exclusively blood specimens were collected; tissue repertoires likely differ. Despite large depth, rarefaction showed incomplete sorted-subset sequencing.

The CDR3 has 16 residues. Per the germline V gene, CDR1 is MNHNS and CDR2 is SASEGT. The V gene end was trimmed by 1 base and the J gene end by 2 bases; junction bases not matched to a gene: 3. Some clones are missing from TCRdb's copy, which holds only in-frame ones; the method was immunoSEQ multiplex PCR. In the table there are some 2 million clones, around 96% of which are singletons. Only CD45RO-negative cells positively selected for CCR7 counted as naive CD8 cells, so terminally differentiated effector memory CD45RA+ cells were excluded. This TCR was sampled from a man aged 18-30 years in good health. Sequenced sample: naive CD8+ T cells sorted from blood. The J gene is TRBJ2-3, the V gene TRBV6-1; 10 bases match TRBD2. The CDR3 loop reads CASSEVAGGFTDTQYF. As DNA, the CDR3 is TGTGCCAGCAGTGAAGTAGCGGGGGGCTTCACAGATACGCAGTATTTT.